This is a list of T cell receptor beta chains from one sample in a study of blood T cell repertoires in COVID-19. Some clones are missing from TCRdb's copy, which holds only in-frame ones; the method was immunoSEQ multiplex PCR. This sample has about 80,000 clones; approximately 88% occur once, and the top ten carry under 7.5%. Material: peripheral blood. The receptor source for this set is a woman older than 75 with acute or convalescent COVID-19. Both conserved end residues are part of each CDR3. A D gene is named only where the DNA matches it firmly. Rows may omit the clone size; those that give it use once, few, many or a size class.

clone size	V gene	CDR3 length	D gene	J gene	CDR3 protein
.	TRBV25-1	15	.	TRBJ2-6	CASSGTGPGANVLTF
once	TRBV19	18	.	TRBJ2-6	CASRPEEGIAPGANVLTF
.	TRBV3-1/TRBV3-2	13	.	TRBJ1-5	CASSQQGAQPQHF
.	TRBV6-2/TRBV6-3	14	.	TRBJ1-2	CASSYGAENYGYTF
.	TRBV2	17	TRBD2	TRBJ2-3	CASTGTSGGASTDTQYF
.	TRBV9	14	TRBD1	TRBJ1-2	CASSVGQGTYGYTF
.	TRBV18	18	TRBD2	TRBJ2-1	CASSLKGTSGVFPNEQFF
few	TRBV18	12	TRBD1	TRBJ1-6	CASSPKTGTLHF
.	TRBV14	17	.	TRBJ2-1	CASSQDRGRALHNEQFF
.	TRBV19	16	.	TRBJ2-2	CASSSTGDRLTGELFF
.	TRBV18	15	.	TRBJ1-4	CASSPQGNTNEKLFF
.	TRBV6-5	15	TRBD1	TRBJ2-5	CASSYRDRGVETQYF
.	TRBV19	17	TRBD1	TRBJ1-5	CATKGDRWTRGNQPQHF
.	TRBV19	13	.	TRBJ2-3	CASSGTSTDTQYF
.	TRBV5-6	18	TRBD1	TRBJ1-6	CASSFYRGGSSYNSPLHF
.	TRBV11-2	18	TRBD2	TRBJ2-6	CASSFLGLGSSGANVLTF
.	TRBV12-5	12	.	TRBJ1-3	CASGLLGNTIYF
.	TRBV21-1	20	.	TRBJ1-6	CASSKASGGPIPSYNSPLHF
.	TRBV19	17	.	TRBJ2-2	CASRQGGAFPNTGELFF
.	TRBV5-1	16	TRBD2	TRBJ2-1	CASSLVSGSSYNEQFF
.	TRBV4-1	15	TRBD1	TRBJ2-7	CASSQDPGQGREQYF
.	TRBV6-5	14	.	TRBJ2-2	CASTISGGTGELFF
.	TRBV11-2	15	.	TRBJ1-2	CASGTPVVSNYGYTF
.	TRBV14	16	.	TRBJ2-3	CASSQDQRIGADTQYF
.	TRBV5-1	12	.	TRBJ2-1	CASSLLLSEQFF
.	TRBV25-1	15	TRBD1	TRBJ1-2	CASRDGTGAFGGYTF
.	TRBV5-6	16	TRBD1	TRBJ2-1	CASSLTDRGSYNEQFF
.	TRBV7-8	16	TRBD2	TRBJ2-1	CASSRSAGGSYNEQFF
.	TRBV9	16	.	TRBJ2-2	CASSLQTVSNTGELFF
.	TRBV5-1	15	TRBD2	TRBJ2-3	CASSGAGGATDTQYF
.	TRBV5-6	16	.	TRBJ2-7	CASSPATSQYSYEQYF
.	TRBV30	12	.	TRBJ2-2	CAWSTTTGELFF
.	TRBV11-2	15	TRBD2	TRBJ2-7	CASSPWTSGSYEQYF
.	TRBV5-8	15	TRBD1	TRBJ1-2	CASSLGQGRRYGYTF
.	TRBV11-3	17	TRBD1	TRBJ2-3	CASSQRYRQGQTDTQYF
.	TRBV3-1/TRBV3-2	13	.	TRBJ2-5	CASSRSGEETQYF
.	TRBV7-9	15	.	TRBJ2-6	CATAGRTSGANVLTF
.	TRBV6-5	15	TRBD1	TRBJ2-3	CASSYNRGSTDTQYF
.	TRBV19	16	.	TRBJ1-1	CASSIVGSRGNTEAFF
.	TRBV30	15	.	TRBJ1-1	CAWRPGGFPNTEAFF
.	TRBV19	15	.	TRBJ1-1	CASSLSMIANTEAFF
.	TRBV30	16	.	TRBJ1-1	CAWSVAFQAPNTEAFF
.	TRBV2	11	.	TRBJ2-7	CASSTYYEQYF
.	TRBV7-9	12	.	TRBJ2-7	CASSFAVAEQYF
.	TRBV18	19	TRBD2	TRBJ2-7	CASSPFTLAGPSNTYEQYF
.	TRBV2	15	TRBD2	TRBJ2-7	CASSAPSGNSGEQYF
.	TRBV11-1	16	TRBD1	TRBJ2-5	CASSQSGTVTRETQYF
.	TRBV20-1	15	TRBD1	TRBJ1-6	CSASGRTGMNSPLHF
.	TRBV12-5	16	TRBD2	TRBJ2-5	CASGLRSPSGRETQYF
once	TRBV19	15	TRBD1	TRBJ2-2	CASSPGTGSTGELFF
.	TRBV7-9	16	TRBD2	TRBJ2-2	CASSPWGSGMSGELFF
.	TRBV6-6	14	TRBD1	TRBJ2-7	CASSYSQGAYEQYF
.	TRBV13	13	.	TRBJ1-2	CASSLNVRYGYTF
.	TRBV5-1	17	.	TRBJ2-7	CASSSSSVRLVAYEQYF
.	TRBV30	13	.	TRBJ1-1	CAWVLGAHTEAFF
.	TRBV6-1	15	.	TRBJ1-1	CASSDMGAPNTEAFF
.	TRBV27	14	TRBD1	TRBJ1-2	CASSAQGADYGYTF
.	TRBV19	14	.	TRBJ1-2	CASSSTALSYGYTF